This T cell receptor beta chain stems from a study of blood T cell repertoires in COVID-19 (dated by TCRdb to the early 2020s). Regarding the complete study: Samples from collaborators originated in the United States, Italy and Spain and spanned both the acute and convalescent phases of COVID-19. The material from the prospective study consisted of cDNA or gDNA derived from T cells, B-cell-depleted T cells, or PBMCs. The dataset comprised deeply sampled blood TCRbeta repertoires from subjects exposed to, actively infected with, or recovered from COVID-19. A freely available public database, intended as a resource for researchers studying the immune response to SARS-CoV-2, is where the repertoires were released. Samples came from the ongoing ImmuneRACE study (first 160 participants) plus 1,254 subjects from 6 global collaborators. The sample metadata nearly always contained a de-identified subject ID, COVID-19 status, age in years and sex. Where available, HLA class I and class II types were taken from metadata supplied by the sample provider and were not determined by assay-based typing. What the work shows at the level of the full study, not this receptor alone: Clinical and demographic metadata were provided uncurated, with the amount varying by source and participant.

Collaborating institutions collected whole blood in K2EDTA tubes following their own protocols. For TCRbeta analysis, collaborators shipped samples in one of three forms: frozen whole blood, isolated PBMCs, or DNA extracted from either of those sample types. TCRbeta CDR3 regions were amplified from genomic DNA using the immunoSEQ Assay, a bias-controlled multiplex PCR. In the paper's pipeline: Nucleated cell counts per sample were estimated from amplification of reference gene primers within the assay. To quantify the absolute abundance of each unique TCRbeta CDR3 rearrangement, sequence reads were collapsed and filtered. Productive Simpson clonality was computed per sample as the square root of Simpson's diversity index over productive rearrangements. This immuneACCESS table, as held by TCRdb, lists in-frame sequences with V and J called but not all clones. Of the missing ones, under half trace to an unresolved V gene in checked studies; the others have no known cause. Clonal size and the V and J genes are those of that table, whereas D and trimming came from the DNA. This sample lists roughly 300,000 clones; 85% were detected once. Less than 15% of the sample rests with the top ten.

On this clone itself: Its antigen is unknown. One base away there is no much larger clone; base qualities are not given.

The germline V gene gives CDR1 as MGHDK and CDR2 as SYGVNS. Taken from cysteine to phenylalanine, the CDR3 has 13 residues. Only the CDR3 portion is preserved as DNA: 39 bases, with reading frame beginning at the first base. V loses 2 bases of germline sequence and J loses 1 base, and the interval between the two ends is 5 bases. Sequencing used peripheral blood. The sequence is built from TRBV25-1 and TRBJ1-1, with the D gene too uncertain to name. This clonotype was sampled from a human donor in a cohort sampled during active COVID-19. For the CDR3, the sequence is CASSETENTEAFF. The DNA reads TGTGCCAGCAGTGAAACAGAGAACACTGAAGCTTTCTTT.